These 27 T cell receptor beta chains came from one sample sequenced in a study of blood T cell repertoires in COVID-19. Assay used: immunoSEQ multiplex PCR; TCRdb lists only in-frame clones, some missing. The table includes approximately 350,000 clones, around 83% detected once. The material sequenced was peripheral blood. These receptors originate from a man aged 25 to 40 with active or convalescent COVID-19.

This clone was picked up one time. The rearrangement joins TRBV4-1 to TRBJ1-5, with 8 bases aligning to TRBD1. V lost 3 bases and J lost 9; bases outside the gene matches: 10. The CDR3 spans 15 residues. Germline V CDR1 and CDR2: MGHRA, YSYEKL. In nucleotides, the CDR3 is TGCGCCAGCAGCCAGCCGGACAGGGCGATTGGGCCCCAGCATTTT. Amino acids: CASSQPDRAIGPQHF.

The chain combines TRBV19 with TRBJ1-6, with a possible D match to TRBD1 (5 bases). Trimming pared 6 bases from V and 5 bases from J, leaving 11 bases between. This CDR3 comprises 14 residues. Germline V gene sequence: CDR1 LNHDA, CDR2 SQIVND (reference sequence). This CDR3 reads CASSHGTDNSPLHF. CDR3 DNA sequence: TGTGCCAGTAGCCACGGGACTGATAATTCACCCCTCCACTTT.

This chain connects TRBV30 to TRBJ2-7; 7 bases line up with TRBD2. V gave up 5 bases and J gave up 1 base; unmatched junction bases: 8. CDR3 length: 14 residues. Looked up from germline, CDR1 is GTSNPN and CDR2 is SVGIG (reference sequence). The CDR3 nucleotides read TGTGCCTGGGGGCACGGGGGGTCGTCCTACGAGCAGTACTTC. Its translation: CAWGHGGSSYEQYF.

The rearrangement uses TRBV4-3 and TRBJ2-1, with D perhaps matching TRBD2 (6 bases). V was cut by 0 bases and J by 6 bases, with 12 bases left in between. The length of the CDR3 is 15 residues. CDR1 and CDR2 from the germline V gene are LGHNA and YSLEER. The CDR3 DNA follows: TGCGCCAGCAGCCAAGAATGGACTACGACCAATGAGCAGTTCTTC. It codes for CASSQEWTTTNEQFF.

This chain connects TRBV2 to TRBJ1-3; no firm D call. CDR1 and CDR2 (germline): SNHLY, FYNNEI. This CDR3 is 16 amino acids long. The germline V and J ends were trimmed by 7 bases and 3 bases, with 19 bases remaining between them. The CDR3 DNA sequence: TGTGCCAGCACCTCCTGGCGAGGGTCAGGTGGAAACACCATATATTTT. Translated, it gives CASTSWRGSGGNTIYF.

The chain has TRBV12-3 or TRBV12-4 and TRBJ1-2; unclear D gene. Trimming stripped 7 bases from V and 6 bases from J, with 15 bases between. The CDR3 is made up of 13 amino acids. This chain's CDR3 is CASTRPGIHGYTF. CDR3 DNA: TGTGCCAGCACCCGACCAGGCATCCATGGCTACACCTTC.

The chain recombines TRBV4-3 with TRBJ2-5; a possible D gene is TRBD2 (7 bases). The germline gives CDR1 LGHNA, CDR2 YSLEER. V was shortened by 6 bases and J by 4 bases, with 18 bases between the two germline ends. This CDR3 is 15 amino acids long. The CDR3 sequence is CASSPGGGRGETQYF. The CDR3 DNA reads TGCGCCAGCAGTCCGGGGGGCGGGAGAGGAGAGACCCAGTACTTC.

This clone was picked up one time. The sample has other DNA sequences that encode this CDR3 too. The chain employs TRBV19 and TRBJ1-5; TRBD1 aligns across 7 bases. The V and J ends lost 2 bases and 0 bases, in that order; junction bases with no gene match: 1. The CDR3 runs to 15 residues. Germline V gives CDR1 LNHDA, CDR2 SQIVND (reference sequence). The CDR3, as DNA: TGTGCCAGTAGTATACAGGGGGGTAGCAATCAGCCCCAGCATTTT. Its translation is CASSIQGGSNQPQHF.

The CDR3 here is CASSLQGAKETQYF. DNA of the CDR3: TGTGCCAGCAGTTTACAGGGGGCAAAGGAGACCCAGTACTTC. V is TRBV27 and J is TRBJ2-5, with 8 bases aligning to TRBD1. After removal of 2 bases from V and 5 bases from J, the junction contained 4 bases not matched to a gene. Germline V lookup: CDR1 MNHEY, CDR2 SMNVEV (reference sequence). The CDR3 sequence is 14 residues long.

The rearrangement links TRBV3-1 (or the pseudogene TRBV3-2) to TRBJ1-5, with D unresolved. CDR3 length: 14 residues. V was clipped by 0 bases and J by 6 bases, with 9 bases between them. Germline V gene data show CDR1 as LGHDT and CDR2 as YNNKEL (reference sequence). The CDR3 sequence is CASSQDVTSQPQHF. The CDR3 DNA is TGTGCCAGCAGCCAAGATGTGACATCTCAGCCCCAGCATTTT.

The chain is built from TRBV6-5 and TRBJ2-3; possibly TRBD1 for D (5 bases). V dropped 10 bases and J dropped 3 bases, with 17 bases sitting between them. The CDR3 contains 14 residues. Germline CDR1 MNHEY, CDR2 SVGAGI. Written as DNA, the CDR3 is TGTGCCACCACTACCGATGGGGCTACAGATACGCAGTATTTT. Residues: CATTTDGATDTQYF.

The V call is TRBV21-1, the J call TRBJ1-6; the D call TRBD1 from the table was never checked on the DNA. TRBV21-1 is deemed a pseudogene. The CDR3 loop spans 16 amino acids. For the CDR3, the DNA is TGTGCCAGCAGCCCGGCGGTAGTAGGGGCCCTTTCACCCCTCCACTTT. Translated: CASSPAVVGALSPLHF.

The V gene is TRBV18, the J gene TRBJ2-7; 15 nucleotides line up with TRBD2. Germline values: CDR1 KGHSH, CDR2 LQKENI. J lost 5 bases, V lost 6 bases, and 11 bases had no gene match. The length of the CDR3 is 17 residues. The CDR3 sequence is CASSSGTSGRLSHEQYF. The CDR3 DNA follows: TGTGCCAGCTCCTCCGGGACTAGCGGGAGGTTGAGCCACGAGCAGTACTTC.

This clone was picked up a small number of times. The J gene is TRBJ2-5, the V gene TRBV4-1; TRBD2 is a possible D gene (5 bases). Germline CDR1 MGHRA, CDR2 YSYEKL. The germline V and J ends were trimmed by 4 bases and 3 bases, with 12 bases remaining between them. This CDR3 has 14 residues. This CDR3 is CASSLGRSEETQYF. CDR3 nucleotide sequence: TGCGCCAGCAGCCTCGGGCGTAGCGAAGAGACCCAGTACTTC.

This clone showed up just a few times. The V call is TRBV11-2, the J call TRBJ2-1; D perhaps matches TRBD1 (5 bases). This CDR3 comprises 15 residues. The germline CDR1 and CDR2 sequences are SGHAT and FQNNGV. The V end lost 1 base, the J end lost 4 bases, and 11 bases lay between the germline ends. For the CDR3, the DNA is TGTGCCAGCAGCTTAGGGACAAGAACATACAATGAGCAGTTCTTC. Protein product: CASSLGTRTYNEQFF.

The chain has TRBV7-2 and TRBJ1-5; a weak D match, TRBD1 (5 bases). CDR1 and CDR2 from the germline V gene are SGHTA and FQGNSA. The CDR3 is 13 residues long. V lost 5 bases to trimming and J lost 7 bases, with 12 bases between them. The CDR3 sequence: CASSQGGDQPQHF. Here the CDR3 DNA reads TGTGCCAGCAGCCAAGGAGGGGACCAGCCCCAGCATTTT.

Only a few counts were recorded for this clone. The DNA of the CDR3 is TGCGCCAGCAGCCAATTTTCCGGGACTCCTTCACCCCTCCACTTT. Translating it yields CASSQFSGTPSPLHF. This chain links TRBV4-1 with TRBJ1-6, with D possibly being TRBD1 (5 bases). CDR1 and CDR2 (germline): MGHRA, YSYEKL. The CDR3 spans 15 residues. V lost 2 bases and J 9 bases, leaving 14 bases between the germline ends.

The rearrangement uses TRBV11-2 and TRBJ2-7, with a weak D call TRBD1 (7 bases). The CDR3 sequence is 16 residues long. Per germline, CDR1 SGHAT and CDR2 FQNNGV. V lost 5 bases, J lost 3 bases, and 20 bases lay in between. The CDR3: CASSPLRGESGYEQYF. The CDR3 nucleotides are TGTGCCAGCAGCCCTCTCAGGGGGGAGAGCGGCTACGAGCAGTACTTC.

Notes on this clone: Other DNA sequences in this specimen translate into the identical CDR3. The chain carries TRBV2 and TRBJ2-3; TRBD2 matches at 8 bases. The CDR3 covers 15 residues. Germline trimming cut 2 bases from V and 3 bases from J; bases unmatched to any gene: 4. In germline, CDR1 is SNHLY, CDR2 FYNNEI. CDR3 in DNA: TGTGCCAGCAGTGAAATGGCGGGGGGTACAGATACGCAGTATTTT. This encodes CASSEMAGGTDTQYF.

V gene TRBV6-6 combines with J gene TRBJ2-7; maybe TRBD1 (6 bases). V gave up 4 bases and J gave up 0 bases, with 13 bases separating them. Germline V CDR1 and CDR2: MNHNY, SVGAGI (reference sequence). This CDR3 spans 15 amino acids. The CDR3 DNA reads as TGTGCCAGCAGTTGGGACACCCCTAGCTCCTACGAGCAGTACTTC. It specifies CASSWDTPSSYEQYF.

The V gene is TRBV30, the J gene TRBJ1-2; TRBD1 aligns across 8 bases. J was trimmed by 4 bases and V by 5 bases; bases with no gene match: 9. The CDR3 has 14 residues. CDR1 GTSNPN and CDR2 SVGIG come from the germline V gene (reference sequence). DNA for the CDR3: TGTGCCTGGCGGCGGGGACAGGTCCTCTATGGCTACACCTTC. Encoded protein: CAWRRGQVLYGYTF.

This chain uses TRBV7-2 with TRBJ1-4; no firm D call. The V end was cut by 1 base, the J end by 3 bases, with 9 bases between. CDR1 SGHTA and CDR2 FQGNSA come from the germline V gene. The CDR3 totals 15 residues. The CDR3 reads CASSLVVLPNEKLFF. DNA for the CDR3: TGTGCCAGCAGCTTAGTGGTCCTACCTAATGAAAAACTGTTTTTT.

The chain carries TRBV11-2 and TRBJ2-7; TRBD1 agrees at 7 bases. The CDR3 has 14 residues. After removal of 3 bases from V and 3 bases from J, the junction contained 5 bases not matched to a gene. Germline V CDR1 and CDR2: SGHAT, FQNNGV. The CDR3 DNA follows: TGTGCCAGCAGCTTTGGGACAGCCGACTACGAGCAGTACTTC. Translating gives CASSFGTADYEQYF. Complete variable domain (other parts from reference TRBV11-2 and TRBJ2-7): EAGVAQSPRYKIIEKRQSVAFWCNPISGHATLYWYQQILGQGPKLLIQFQNNGVVDDSQLPKDRFSAERLKGVDSTLKIQPAKLEDSAVYLCASSFGTADYEQYFGPGTRLTVT.

The chain carries TRBV28 and TRBJ2-7; D uncertain. V was trimmed by 2 bases and J by 3 bases, leaving 17 bases between them. Germline V CDR1 and CDR2: MDHEN, SYDVKM. The length of the CDR3 is 16 residues. This CDR3 is CASSLEEARSSYEQYF. CDR3 bases: TGTGCCAGCAGTTTAGAAGAGGCTAGGAGTAGCTACGAGCAGTACTTC.

In the case of this clone: The sample carries other DNA sequences with the same CDR3. The chain joins TRBV12-3 or TRBV12-4 to TRBJ1-2; perhaps TRBD1 as D (5 bases). The CDR3 consists of 11 residues. Between the trimmed V and J ends, which lost 4 bases and 8 bases, there was a span of 8 bases. The DNA for the CDR3 is TGTGCCAGCAGTTCTAGGGGAGGCTACACCTTC. Translated, it gives CASSSRGGYTF.

The rearrangement links TRBV10-3 to TRBJ1-1; 7 nucleotides match TRBD1. The CDR3 is 14 residues long. The V gene's germline CDR1 is ENHRY and CDR2 SYGVKD. With 7 bases clipped from V and 5 bases from J, the junction kept 10 bases outside the gene matches. The CDR3, as DNA: TGTGCCATCACCGCGGACAGGCTGGGGACTGAAGCTTTCTTT. Amino acid sequence: CAITADRLGTEAFF.

The V and J genes are TRBV7-9 and TRBJ1-3; D not certain. Trimming took 1 base from V and 7 from J, leaving 5 bases between them. Per the germline V gene, CDR1 is SEHNR and CDR2 is FQNEAQ (reference sequence). This CDR3 comprises 12 residues. CDR3 sequence reads: CASSLVRNTIYF. In DNA form, the CDR3 reads TGTGCCAGCAGCTTAGTACGGAACACCATATATTTT.